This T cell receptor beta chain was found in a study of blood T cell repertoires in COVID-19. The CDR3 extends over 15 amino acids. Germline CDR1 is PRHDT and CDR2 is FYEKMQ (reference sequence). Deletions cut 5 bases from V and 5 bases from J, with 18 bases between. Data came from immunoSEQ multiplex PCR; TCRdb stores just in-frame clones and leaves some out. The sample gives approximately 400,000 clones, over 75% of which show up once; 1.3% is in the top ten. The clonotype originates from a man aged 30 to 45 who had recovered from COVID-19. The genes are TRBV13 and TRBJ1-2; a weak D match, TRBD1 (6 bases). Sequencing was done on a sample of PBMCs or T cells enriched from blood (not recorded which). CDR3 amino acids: CASSGFGGEGYGYTF. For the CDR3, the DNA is TGTGCCAGCAGCGGGTTTGGGGGCGAAGGGTATGGCTACACCTTC.